A selection of T cell receptor beta chains follows, all from one sample in a study of human T cells and chemical hapten exposure. Via MiXCR, TCRdb re-called the RACE reads, giving one row per CDR3 protein. The sample contains around 130,000 distinct CDR3 sequences, approximately 10% of which appear only once. The sample here was whole blood, taken in connection with sensitization to the hapten diphenylcyclopropenone (DPC). These receptors were collected from a woman between 45 and 60 years old with alopecia areata. Some clones in this sample may be carry-over from other donors' samples. The CDR3 runs from the conserved cysteine through the conserved F or W. A D gene is named only where the DNA matches it firmly. The size entry is marked missing in some rows and otherwise reads once, few, many or a size class.

d_call	clone_size	j_call	v_call	cdr3_aa	cdr3_nt
TRBD1	few	TRBJ1-5	TRBV5-5	CASSKGIDREQPQHF	TGTGCCAGCAGCAAGGGTATCGACAGGGAACAGCCCCAGCATTTT
.	many	TRBJ2-7	TRBV10-3	CAISEPQPAYEQYF	TGTGCCATCAGTGAGCCCCAGCCAGCATACGAGCAGTACTTC
.	.	TRBJ1-5	TRBV5-1	CASSLRPAEGYQPQHF	TGCGCCAGCAGCTTGAGGCCCGCGGAGGGGTACCAGCCCCAGCATTTT
.	few	TRBJ2-1	TRBV9	CASSVASRLNEQFF	TGTGCCAGCAGCGTAGCATCCCGCCTTAATGAGCAGTTCTTC
.	few	TRBJ2-3	TRBV7-8	CASSTRLLSSTDTQYF	TGTGCCAGCAGCACCCGACTGCTAAGTAGCACAGATACGCAGTATTTT
TRBD1	.	TRBJ1-1	TRBV12-3/TRBV12-4	CASSLSNRGNEAFF	TGTGCCAGCAGCCTTAGCAACAGGGGTAATGAAGCTTTCTTT
TRBD2	many	TRBJ2-3	TRBV29-1	CSVAGLAADTQYF	TGCAGCGTTGCCGGACTAGCTGCAGATACGCAGTATTTT
TRBD2	.	TRBJ2-1	TRBV7-8	CASTWGGLNTPNEQFF	TGTGCCAGCACGTGGGGGGGACTAAACACTCCCAATGAGCAGTTCTTC
.	.	TRBJ1-5	TRBV24-1	CATSDPRTTGQPQHF	TGTGCCACCAGTGATCCAAGGACAACGGGCCAGCCCCAGCATTTT
TRBD2	.	TRBJ2-4	TRBV6-2/TRBV6-3	CASSRTSGRGNIQYF	TGTGCCAGCAGTCGGACTAGCGGGAGGGGCAACATTCAGTACTTC
TRBD2	.	TRBJ2-1	TRBV29-1	CSVGSGGSYNEQFF	TGCAGCGTTGGCAGCGGGGGATCCTACAATGAGCAGTTCTTC
.	.	TRBJ1-5	TRBV6-5	CASSSLAPAGQPQHF	TGTGCCAGCAGTTCCTTGGCCCCGGCCGGTCAGCCCCAGCATTTT
TRBD2	.	TRBJ2-1	TRBV4-1	CASSQRHEREGRNEQFF	TGCGCCAGCAGCCAAAGACATGAGCGGGAGGGCCGGAATGAGCAGTTCTTC
TRBD1	.	TRBJ1-6	TRBV28	CASSGTGRVTPLNF	TGTGCCAGCAGTGGGACAGGGAGAGTAACACCCCTCAACTTT
TRBD1	once	TRBJ1-6	TRBV27	CASSPRTGLSPLHF	TGTGCCAGCAGTCCCCGGACAGGGCTTTCACCCCTCCACTTT
TRBD1	.	TRBJ1-3	TRBV20-1	CSAMTGLSGNTIYF	TGCAGTGCTATGACAGGGCTTTCTGGAAACACCATATATTTT
TRBD1	few	TRBJ2-3	TRBV29-1	CSVMTGGLTDTQYF	TGCAGCGTGATGACAGGGGGTTTGACAGATACGCAGTATTTT
.	.	TRBJ1-2	TRBV29-1	CSVEKGNYGYTF	TGCAGCGTTGAGAAGGGGAACTATGGCTACACCTTC
TRBD2	.	TRBJ2-4	TRBV10-3	CAISLSGGADKNIQYF	TGTGCCATCAGTCTTAGCGGGGGGGCTGACAAAAACATTCAGTACTTC
.	.	TRBJ1-1	TRBV12-5	CASGLVTGRNTEAFF	TGTGCTAGTGGTTTGGTAACTGGGAGGAACACTGAAGCTTTCTTT
.	.	TRBJ2-1	TRBV29-1	CSVEGQGRQFF	TGCAGCGTTGAAGGGCAGGGAAGGCAGTTCTTC
.	.	TRBJ2-2	TRBV7-8	CASRPRAAGELFF	TGTGCCAGCAGGCCGAGGGCTGCCGGGGAGCTGTTTTTT
.	many	TRBJ2-5	TRBV11-3	CASSPRDQETQYF	TGTGCCAGCAGCCCGAGGGACCAAGAGACCCAGTACTTC
.	few	TRBJ2-7	TRBV12-3/TRBV12-4	CASSVDRLEQYF	TGTGCCAGCAGCGTCGACAGGCTCGAGCAGTACTTC
.	.	TRBJ2-1	TRBV7-9	CASSLEGRINEQFF	TGTGCCAGCAGCTTAGAGGGAAGAATCAATGAGCAGTTCTTC
TRBD1	.	TRBJ1-1	TRBV4-1	CASSQLRTGNTEAFF	TGCGCCAGCAGCCAGCTCCGGACAGGGAACACTGAAGCTTTCTTT
.	.	TRBJ2-1	TRBV12-3/TRBV12-4	CASRPSSDNEQFF	TGTGCCAGCAGGCCCTCTTCAGACAATGAGCAGTTCTTC
TRBD2	.	TRBJ2-5	TRBV6-1	CASRAPGGAGGETQYF	TGTGCCAGCAGAGCCCCGGGGGGGGCGGGGGGCGAGACCCAGTACTTC
TRBD1	.	TRBJ1-2	TRBV27	CASSGSRQGFGYTF	TGTGCCAGCAGTGGGTCAAGACAGGGCTTTGGCTACACCTTC
.	.	TRBJ2-2	TRBV9	CASSAQNTGELFF	TGTGCCAGCAGCGCCCAGAACACCGGGGAGCTGTTTTTT
.	.	TRBJ1-1	TRBV10-3	CAIKPQGSNTEAFF	TGTGCCATCAAGCCCCAGGGGTCAAACACTGAAGCTTTCTTT
.	many	TRBJ2-3	TRBV11-2	CASSLDLGSTDTQYF	TGTGCCAGCAGCTTAGATCTAGGCAGCACAGATACGCAGTATTTT
.	.	TRBJ2-3	TRBV28	CASSPRATTDTQYF	TGTGCCAGCAGCCCCCGCGCCACCACAGATACGCAGTATTTT
.	many	TRBJ2-3	TRBV6-5	CASGADTQYF	TGTGCCAGCGGGGCGGATACGCAGTATTTT
.	few	TRBJ1-2	TRBV20-1	CSARGPTGNTF	TGCAGTGCTAGGGGCCCCACAGGGAACACCTTC
.	.	TRBJ1-3	TRBV18	CASSPPGTRAGNTIYF	TGTGCCAGCTCACCACCCGGGACACGGGCTGGAAACACCATATATTTT
.	few	TRBJ2-3	TRBV7-7	CASSLAGSGDTQYF	TGTGCCAGCAGCTTAGCGGGGAGTGGAGATACGCAGTATTTT
TRBD2	.	TRBJ2-3	TRBV11-2	CASSSSGMSTDTQYF	TGTGCCAGCAGCTCTAGCGGGATGAGCACAGATACGCAGTATTTT
TRBD2	.	TRBJ2-3	TRBV4-1	CASSQEFGSGGVNTDTQYF	TGCGCCAGCAGCCAAGAGTTCGGGAGCGGGGGGGTAAACACAGATACGCAGTATTTT
TRBD2	many	TRBJ2-7	TRBV29-1	CSVEDPSGRSYEQYF	TGCAGCGTTGAAGACCCGAGCGGGAGGTCCTACGAGCAGTACTTC